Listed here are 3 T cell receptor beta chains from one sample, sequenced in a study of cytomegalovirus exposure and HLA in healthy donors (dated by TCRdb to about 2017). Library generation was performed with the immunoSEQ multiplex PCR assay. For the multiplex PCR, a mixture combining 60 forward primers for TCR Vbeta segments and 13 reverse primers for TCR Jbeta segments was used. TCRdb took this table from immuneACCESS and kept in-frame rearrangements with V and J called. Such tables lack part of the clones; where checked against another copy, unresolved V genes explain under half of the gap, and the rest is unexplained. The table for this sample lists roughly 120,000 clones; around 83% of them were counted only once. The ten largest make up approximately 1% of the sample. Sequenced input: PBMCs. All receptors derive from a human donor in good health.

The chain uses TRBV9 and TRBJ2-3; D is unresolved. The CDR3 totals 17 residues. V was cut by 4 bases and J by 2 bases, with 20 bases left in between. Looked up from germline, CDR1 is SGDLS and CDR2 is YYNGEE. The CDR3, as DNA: TGTGCCAGCAGCACAGCAGTCTCTGACCGAGTCACAGATACGCAGTATTTT. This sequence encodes CASSTAVSDRVTDTQYF.

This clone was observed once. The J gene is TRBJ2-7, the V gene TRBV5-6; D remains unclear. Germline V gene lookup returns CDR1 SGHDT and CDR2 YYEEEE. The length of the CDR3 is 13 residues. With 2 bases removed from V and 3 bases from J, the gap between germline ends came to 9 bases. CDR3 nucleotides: TGTGCCAGCAGCTTTCGTTCAGTCTACGAGCAGTACTTC. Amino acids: CASSFRSVYEQYF.

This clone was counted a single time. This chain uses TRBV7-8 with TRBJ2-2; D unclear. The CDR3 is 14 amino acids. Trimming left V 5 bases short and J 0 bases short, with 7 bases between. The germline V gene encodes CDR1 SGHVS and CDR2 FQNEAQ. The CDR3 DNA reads TGTGCCAGCAGCCCGAACACGAACACCGGGGAGCTGTTTTTT. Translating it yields CASSPNTNTGELFF.